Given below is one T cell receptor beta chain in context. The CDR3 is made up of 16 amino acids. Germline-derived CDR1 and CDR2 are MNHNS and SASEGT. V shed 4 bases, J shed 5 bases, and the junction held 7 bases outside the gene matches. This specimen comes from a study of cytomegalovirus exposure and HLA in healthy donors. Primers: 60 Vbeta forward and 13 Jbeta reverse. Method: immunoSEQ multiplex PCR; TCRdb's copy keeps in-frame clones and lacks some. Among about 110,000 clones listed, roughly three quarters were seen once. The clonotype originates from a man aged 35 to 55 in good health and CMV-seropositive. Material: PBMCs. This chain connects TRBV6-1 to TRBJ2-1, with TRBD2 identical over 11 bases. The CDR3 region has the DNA TGTGCCAGCAGTGCCCTGGGACTAGCGGAAAACAATGAGCAGTTCTTC. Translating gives CASSALGLAENNEQFF.